Following are 9 T cell receptor beta chains from one sample sequenced in a study of T cell responses to AZD1222 COVID-19 vaccine. Libraries were prepared by immunoSEQ multiplex PCR; TCRdb keeps only in-frame clonotypes and omits some of them. Of approximately 84,000 clones listed, 75% to 90% are singletons. This sample comprised peripheral blood, obtained on day 0 of AZD1222 vaccination. The receptors were gathered from an adult in good health.

The chain couples TRBV30 to TRBJ2-7, with 8 bases lining up with TRBD1. The V gene's germline CDR1 is GTSNPN and CDR2 SVGIG (reference sequence). There are 15 residues in the CDR3. J gave up 3 bases and V 2 bases, and 9 bases lay outside the gene matches. The CDR3 spells CAWSTVTGVYYEQYF. The DNA for the CDR3 is TGTGCCTGGAGTACCGTGACAGGGGTTTACTACGAGCAGTACTTC.

The chain carries TRBV4-1 and TRBJ2-3; D is undetermined. The V end was cut by 0 bases, the J end by 2 bases, with 9 bases between. Germline V CDR1 and CDR2: MGHRA, YSYEKL. CDR3 length: 15 residues. The CDR3, as DNA: TGCGCCAGCAGCCAAGAACAACGCCTCACAGATACGCAGTATTTT. It encodes CASSQEQRLTDTQYF.

The rearrangement joins TRBV28 to TRBJ1-4, with 7 bases fitting TRBD1. V was pared by 7 bases and J by 5 bases, with 7 bases of the junction left unmatched. CDR1 and CDR2 from the germline V gene are MDHEN and SYDVKM. The CDR3 is 14 residues long. The chain's CDR3 is CASKQGTGNEKLFF. The CDR3 DNA follows: TGTGCCAGCAAACAGGGGACGGGGAATGAAAAACTGTTTTTT. Drawing the rest from reference TRBV28 and TRBJ1-4, the complete variable domain is DVKVTQSSRYLVKRTGEKVFLECVQDMDHENMFWYRQDPGLGLRLIYFSYDVKMKEKGDIPEGYSVSREKKERFSLILESASTNQTSMYLCASKQGTGNEKLFFGSGTQLSVL.

This chain links TRBV13 with TRBJ2-6; 8 nucleotides agree with TRBD2. This CDR3 contains 17 residues. V was pared by 5 bases and J by 3 bases, with 9 bases of the junction left unmatched. The germline V gene encodes CDR1 PRHDT and CDR2 FYEKMQ (reference sequence). The DNA of the CDR3 is TGTGCCAGCAGCCTGAGAGCGGGAGCCTTTGGGGCCAACGTCCTGACTTTC. It yields the protein CASSLRAGAFGANVLTF.

The chain is built from TRBV6-2 or TRBV6-3 and TRBJ2-7; TRBD1 is a possible D gene (6 bases). Trimming took 4 bases from V and 1 from J, leaving 8 bases between them. Germline CDR1 and CDR2: MNHEY and SVGEGT. The CDR3 is 13 amino acids. The CDR3 spells CASSLGQSYEQYF. In DNA form, the CDR3 reads TGTGCCAGCAGTTTAGGACAGTCCTACGAGCAGTACTTC.

The chain links TRBV7-9 to TRBJ1-1, with 8 bases matching TRBD1. From germline, CDR1 is SEHNR and CDR2 FQNEAQ (reference sequence). CDR3 length: 14 amino acids. Germline trimming cut 5 bases from V and 4 bases from J; bases unmatched to any gene: 6. In DNA, the CDR3 is TGTGCCAGCAGCAGCGGACAGGGCATCACTGAAGCTTTCTTT. Its protein product is CASSSGQGITEAFF. Combining the CDR3 with reference TRBV7-9 and TRBJ1-1 gives the whole variable domain DTGVSQNPRHKITKRGQNVTFRCDPISEHNRLYWYRQTLGQGPEFLTYFQNEAQLEKSRLLSDRFSAERPKGSFSTLEIQRTEQGDSAMYLCASSSGQGITEAFFGQGTRLTVV.

The chain joins TRBV30 to TRBJ1-2; D is undetermined. Germline loops: CDR1 GTSNPN, CDR2 SVGIG (reference sequence). CDR3 size: 15 residues. V was cut by 0 bases and J by 6 bases, with 17 bases left in between. This CDR3 is CAWSVRERLGDGYTF. The CDR3 region has the DNA TGTGCCTGGAGTGTGCGGGAGAGGTTGGGTGATGGCTACACCTTC.

V usage is TRBV28 and J usage is TRBJ2-5, with 9 bases lining up with TRBD1. This CDR3 has 14 residues. After removal of 4 bases from V and 5 bases from J, the junction contained 5 bases not matched to a gene. The germline CDR1 and CDR2 sequences are MDHEN and SYDVKM. CDR3 DNA sequence: TGTGCCAGCAGTTCGGACAGGGGAACGGAGACCCAGTACTTC. It yields the protein CASSSDRGTETQYF.

The rearrangement joins TRBV3-1 (or the pseudogene TRBV3-2) to TRBJ1-2; no clear D gene. With 3 bases removed from V and 3 bases from J, the gap between germline ends came to 8 bases. The CDR3 is 13 residues long. Germline-derived CDR1 and CDR2 are LGHDT and YNNKEL (reference sequence). This CDR3 is CASSQDGYYGYTF. As DNA, the CDR3 is TGTGCCAGCAGCCAGGACGGGTACTATGGCTACACCTTC.